Sequencing of this T cell receptor beta chain was carried out in a study of blood T cell repertoires in COVID-19. Study in general: Samples representing acute and convalescent COVID-19 were sourced from the United States, Italy and Spain.

CDR1 and CDR2 (germline): LGHNT, FRNRAP. The CDR3 runs 16 residues. V gave up 1 base and J gave up 4 bases; unmatched junction bases: 2. Adults between roughly 18 and 95 years of age took part from 24 US areas. Participant-reported clinical history was the basis for cohort assignment. Using immunoSEQ multiplex PCR, the repertoire was profiled, and TCRdb retains in-frame clones only, with some absent. The repertoire holds some 300,000 clones, around nine tenths seen once, with around 2% in the top ten. The source material was PBMCs or T cells enriched from blood (not recorded which). This clonotype was sampled from a woman in her sixties or seventies in a cohort exposed to, infected with or recovered from COVID-19 (not recorded which). This rearrangement joins TRBV12-5 to TRBJ2-2; 11 positions match TRBD1. The CDR3 nucleotides are TGTGCTAGTGGTTTGGGGACAGGGGGCATCACCGGGGAGCTGTTTTTT. Its translation: CASGLGTGGITGELFF.